In this sample, the clone carrying this TCR beta chain turned up many times. This entry is derived from a study of molecular identifiers for immune sequencing clone quantification. Both previously described methods and listed TCR primers were employed to make bulk TCR libraries. TCRdb used MiXCR to reprocess the PCR reads, holding one entry per CDR3 protein. Found here are 50,000 to 75,000 distinct CDR3 sequences, about 19% of them singletons; the top ten hold over 1.1%. Germline CDR1 reads MDHEN; CDR2 reads SYDVKM. V lost 3 bases, J lost 10 bases, and 9 bases lay in between. The CDR3 loop spans 11 amino acids.

The sequence came from a human donor in good health. Some libraries in this study had Jurkat cell RNA spiked in. The sequenced sample consisted of naive CD8+ T cells from blood, with Jurkat cell RNA spiked in. Subset here: FACS-sorted CD8+CD4-CCR7+CD45RA+ naive T cells. The J gene is TRBJ1-1, the V gene TRBV28; D may be TRBD1 (6 bases). The chain's CDR3 is CASSLGQPAFF. CDR3 DNA sequence: TGTGCCAGCAGTTTGGGACAACCAGCTTTCTTT.